The next 9 T cell receptor beta chains were all read from a single sample in a study of CD8 T cells in Susac syndrome. It was with random hexamers that roughly 0.45 to 1 ug RNA was reverse transcribed. TCRdb reprocessed the immunoSEQ multiplex PCR reads via MiXCR and lists one record per CDR3 protein. The sample has a few hundred thousand distinct CDR3 sequences; about 95% are singletons. Sequencing was carried out using CD4+ T cells from PBMCs. These receptors all stem from a human donor with Susac syndrome.

This chain joins TRBV20-1 and TRBJ1-5; perhaps TRBD1 as D (5 bases). Germline V CDR1 and CDR2: DFQATT, SNEGSKA (reference sequence). CDR3 length: 13 residues. Trimming left V 0 bases short and J 5 bases short, with 8 bases between. CDR3 in DNA: TGCAGTGCTAGAGAGACAGCCGATCAGCCCCAGCATTTT. This translates into CSARETADQPQHF.

The rearrangement uses TRBV12-3 or TRBV12-4 and TRBJ1-5, with a possible D match to TRBD1 (6 bases). Trimming took 6 bases from V and 7 from J, leaving 13 bases between them. CDR3 length: 13 amino acids. In nucleotides, the CDR3 is TGTGCCAGCAGCATACAGGGTGAACAGCCCCAGCATTTT. This translates into CASSIQGEQPQHF.

V is TRBV9 and J is TRBJ1-2; 11 positions match TRBD1. The germline V gene has CDR1 SGDLS and CDR2 YYNGEE. The junction had 13 bases not matched to a gene; V was cut back by 2 bases and J by 4 bases. CDR3 length equals 18 residues. The DNA for the CDR3 is TGTGCCAGCAGCGTTACCGGGACAGGGGGTTCCTGGGGCTATGGCTACACCTTC. Protein sequence: CASSVTGTGGSWGYGYTF.

This clonotype was seen only a few times. The chain carries TRBV7-2 and TRBJ1-5; weak D call: TRBD1 (6 bases). The V gene lost 1 base and the J gene lost 5 bases, with 21 bases spanning the gap. The CDR3 has 18 amino acids. Germline CDR1 and CDR2: SGHTA and FQGNSA. The CDR3 DNA sequence: TGTGCCAGCAGCTTAGTGGGGCAGGGGTTAGGTTCTTATCAGCCCCAGCATTTT. Amino acids: CASSLVGQGLGSYQPQHF.

This sequence joins TRBV4-2 and TRBJ2-5; weak D call: TRBD2 (6 bases). In germline, CDR1 is LGHNA, CDR2 YNFKEQ. V lost 0 bases and J 2 bases, leaving 13 bases between the germline ends. The CDR3 extends over 16 amino acids. In DNA form, the CDR3 reads TGTGCCAGCAGCCAAGAGCGGGGCGGCTCTCAAGAGACCCAGTACTTC. Translation gives CASSQERGGSQETQYF.

The CDR3, as DNA: TGTGCCTGGAGGGACCGTGGGCGGACCGGGGAGCAGTACTTC. This sequence encodes CAWRDRGRTGEQYF. The rearrangement uses TRBV30 and TRBJ2-7; D gene unclear. Trimming cost V 3 bases and J 7 bases, with 19 bases left between them. The CDR3 runs 14 residues. Looked up from germline, CDR1 is GTSNPN and CDR2 is SVGIG (reference sequence). The variable domain in full, completed from reference TRBV30 and TRBJ2-7, reads SQTIHQWPATLVQPVGSPLSLECTVEGTSNPNLYWYRQAAGRGLQLLFYSVGIGQISSEVPQNLSASRPQDRQFILSSKKLLLSDSGFYLCAWRDRGRTGEQYFGPGTRLTVT.

This clonotype was detected only once. The V gene is TRBV9, the J gene TRBJ1-6; perhaps TRBD1 as D (5 bases). Looked up from germline, CDR1 is SGDLS and CDR2 is YYNGEE. Trimming removed 0 bases from V and 10 bases from J, with 11 bases in between. This CDR3 is 14 amino acids long. This CDR3 reads CASSVGREGSPLHF. The CDR3 nucleotides read TGTGCCAGCAGCGTAGGCAGGGAAGGATCACCCCTCCACTTT. The full variable domain, its missing parts supplied by reference TRBV9 and TRBJ1-6, is DSGVTQTPKHLITATGQRVTLRCSPRSGDLSVYWYQQSLDQGLQFLIQYYNGEERAKGNILERFSAQQFPDLHSELNLSSLELGDSALYFCASSVGREGSPLHFGNGTRLTVT.

The V call is TRBV20-1, the J call TRBJ1-6, with 7 bases matching TRBD1. The V and J ends lost 7 bases and 8 bases, in that order; junction bases with no gene match: 17. Germline CDR1 and CDR2: DFQATT and SNEGSKA (reference sequence). The CDR3 length is 16 residues. The CDR3 sequence is CSGATGKSPRDSPLHF. The DNA for the CDR3 is TGCAGTGGTGCGACAGGGAAGAGCCCCCGGGATTCACCCCTCCACTTT.

The chain combines TRBV11-1 with TRBJ1-5, with D tentatively TRBD1 (5 bases). This CDR3 has 14 amino acids. V lost 5 bases to trimming and J lost 9 bases, with 17 bases between them. Germline assignment: CDR1 SGHAT and CDR2 FQDESV (reference sequence). The CDR3 coding sequence is TGTGCCAGCAGCGACACCCCAAGGGACGGGCCCCAGCATTTT. Protein product: CASSDTPRDGPQHF.